This T cell receptor beta chain was sequenced for a study of identical twins (dated by TCRdb to between 2015 and 2016). For the wider study: TCR alpha and beta repertoires from monozygotic twins, unrelated adults of various ages and cord blood were deep-sequenced to test whether fetal clonotypes persist. Replicate twin experiments were performed at different times using different library preparation protocols to rule out contamination. Overall study outcomes, separate from this receptor: Abundant cord blood beta clonotypes carried fewer insertions; young adult naive repertoires showed a weaker similar trend, while memory repertoires showed none. Zero-insertion analyses could be partly confounded by invariant T cells such as MAIT and iNKT, although diverse VJ usage argued against such confounding for most clonotypes. Recombination models systematically underestimated out-of-frame TCR alpha sharing in monozygotic twins but agreed with sharing between unrelated individuals. Compared with coincidental sharing between unrelated individuals, an excess of low generation-probability sequences was observed among out-of-frame TCR alpha sequences shared between twins. The excess sharing between twins in beta out-of-frame sequences was weaker because fewer shared sequences reduced the signal-to-noise ratio. Conclusions relied on cross-sectional statistical analysis, since the same donors could not be followed over many years.

This clonotype was counted a few times. Its recognized antigen is unknown. No base qualities exist here, and no much larger clone lies one base off it. The CDR3 spans 12 residues, from the cysteine through the phenylalanine. Of the read, only the CDR3 DNA is kept; its 36 bases are in frame from base 1. Cut back by 5 bases and 8 bases, the V and J ends lie 13 bases apart. In the germline V gene (reference sequence), CDR1 corresponds to DFQATT and CDR2 to SNEGSKA. Every donor in the study was a healthy Caucasian. Three pairs of female monozygotic twins, all aged roughly 18 to 30 years, were included in the twin cohort. Positive isolation kits from Invitrogen were used to isolate CD4+ and CD8+ T cell populations. Libraries were made using 5' RACE. The reads were generated on an Illumina HiSeq 2000. A universal primer binding site was introduced by template switching, and a unique molecular identifier was present in the final cDNA, enabling accurate counting of TCR cDNA molecules. First-strand cDNA for TCR alpha and beta chains was synthesized from specific primers in the conserved constant-segment region. Each cDNA library was double barcoded, with a SMART-Mk sample barcode plus Illumina barcodes, to control for contamination. TruSeq adapter sequences, together with Illumina sample barcodes, were added in two successive PCR steps. The TCR alpha and beta cDNA libraries were sequenced on the Illumina HiSeq platform using custom primers. Per the authors' processing: Unique molecular identifiers were extracted from raw reads with MiGEC, and CDR3 positions were determined with MiXCR. Recombination models were inferred per individual with the repgenHMM and IGoR tools using an EM algorithm. Shared clonotypes were analyzed with the tcR package in R, and sharing was normalized by the product of cloneset sizes. To study raw recombination free of thymic and clonal selection effects, out-of-frame nonproductive sequences were analyzed. TCRdb reprocessing: public reads trimmed at Q25 with fastp, clones called with MiXCR, in-frame beta chains kept. Rows are unified per CDR3 protein, each entry keeping the most common DNA and genes. In this record, the V and J calls reflect TCRdb's handling and not the investigators' own analysis. The table for this sample lists 300,000 to 400,000 distinct CDR3 sequences; about 12% of them were counted only once. The ten largest clonotypes hold about 7% of the sample.

The same data also contributed to another study, on yellow fever vaccine responses in identical twins. As the second publication notes: The T cell response to vaccination in identical twins was reported by the authors to appear partly convergent and partly personalized. In the study, vaccine-responding T cell clones were precisely tracked in identical twins.

This clonotype was obtained from a woman between 18 and 29 years old in good health. The material sequenced was CD8+ T cells sorted from blood. The chain is assembled from TRBV20-1 and TRBJ1-5; no D gene can be assigned with confidence. The DNA sequence reads TGCAGTGCTCGGGTGGGTTTGGAGCCCCAGCATTTT. This is translated as CSARVGLEPQHF.